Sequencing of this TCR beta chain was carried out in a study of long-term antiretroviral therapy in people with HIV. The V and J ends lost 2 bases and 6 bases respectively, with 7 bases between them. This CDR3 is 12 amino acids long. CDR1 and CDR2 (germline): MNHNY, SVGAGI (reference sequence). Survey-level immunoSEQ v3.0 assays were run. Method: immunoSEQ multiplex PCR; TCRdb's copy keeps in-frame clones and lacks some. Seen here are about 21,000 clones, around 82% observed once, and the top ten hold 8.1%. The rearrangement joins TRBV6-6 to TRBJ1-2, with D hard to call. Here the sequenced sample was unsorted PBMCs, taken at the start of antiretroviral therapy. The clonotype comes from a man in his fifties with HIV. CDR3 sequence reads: CASSYEVDGYTF. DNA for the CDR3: TGTGCCAGCAGTTACGAGGTAGATGGCTACACCTTC.